These 26 T cell receptor beta chains were all obtained from the same sample, sequenced in a study of blood T cell repertoires in COVID-19 (dated by TCRdb to 2018 to 2020). Receptors were amplified or captured by the immunoSEQ multiplex PCR assay. Entries here come from immuneACCESS through TCRdb and include only in-frame sequences with V and J called. Some clones fail to appear in such tables; in the studies checked, an unresolved V gene covers under half of the shortfall, and the cause of the remainder is unknown. The sample has 200,000 or so clones on record, around 80% of them singletons. Approximately 6.9% of the sample comes from the top ten. The sequencing input was peripheral blood. The receptors shown here come from a human donor with acute or convalescent COVID-19. The donor label of this sample is uncertain.

The rearrangement uses TRBV5-8 and TRBJ2-5; 7 bases are a match to TRBD2. V trimming: 1 base; J trimming: 0 bases; junction bases outside the gene matches: 6. Germline CDR1 reads SGHTS; CDR2 reads YDEGEE. This CDR3 is built from 16 residues. The CDR3: CASSLNRRGNQETQYF. The CDR3 coding sequence is TGTGCCAGCAGCTTGAACCGGCGGGGGAACCAAGAGACCCAGTACTTC.

The rearrangement uses TRBV12-3 or TRBV12-4 and TRBJ1-5; 7 bases are a match to TRBD1. CDR3 length: 13 amino acids. V lost 6 bases and J lost 5; bases outside the gene matches: 4. CDR3 DNA sequence: TGTGCCAGCAGCCGACAGGGTGATCAGCCCCAGCATTTT. Translation: CASSRQGDQPQHF.

The chain is built from TRBV3-1 (or the pseudogene TRBV3-2) and TRBJ2-2, with D possibly being TRBD1 (5 bases). Deletions cut 1 base from V and 2 bases from J, with 8 bases between. CDR1 LGHDT and CDR2 YNNKEL come from the germline V gene (reference sequence). CDR3 length: 15 residues. In nucleotides, the CDR3 is TGTGCCAGCAGCCAAGTGGGGCCTAACACCGGGGAGCTGTTTTTT. Translated: CASSQVGPNTGELFF.

This CDR3 is CASSFSFGSNTEAFF. CDR3 DNA sequence: TGCGCCAGCAGCTTCAGTTTTGGGAGTAACACTGAAGCTTTCTTT. The chain has TRBV4-3 and TRBJ1-1; D is ambiguous. The ends were cut back, 5 bases at V and 2 bases at J, with 15 bases in the middle. The germline V gene encodes CDR1 LGHNA and CDR2 YSLEER. This CDR3 spans 15 amino acids.

The chain couples TRBV9 to TRBJ2-3; perhaps TRBD1 as D (6 bases). With 3 bases removed from V and 1 base from J, the gap between germline ends came to 9 bases. This CDR3 has 14 amino acids. Germline lookup yields CDR1 SGDLS and CDR2 YYNGEE. CDR3 DNA: TGTGCCAGCAGCGCTCGACAGGGCACAGATACGCAGTATTTT. Encoded protein: CASSARQGTDTQYF.

The CDR3 DNA sequence: TGTGCCAGCAGTTACTCAACAGGGTTGAATGAAAAACTGTTTTTT. The encoded protein is CASSYSTGLNEKLFF. J is TRBJ1-4 and V is TRBV6-5, with D tentatively TRBD1 (6 bases). CDR3 length: 15 amino acids. V was trimmed by 0 bases and J by 5 bases, leaving 10 bases between them. Per germline, CDR1 MNHEY and CDR2 SVGAGI.

The chain uses TRBV7-2 and TRBJ1-2; D is ambiguous. Deletions cut 1 base from V and 2 bases from J, with 8 bases between. The CDR3 runs 14 residues. CDR1 is SGHTA, CDR2 FQGNSA, per germline. CDR3 DNA sequence: TGTGCCAGCAGCTTAGAGTACGGGAACTATGGCTACACCTTC. It codes for CASSLEYGNYGYTF.

The chain links TRBV30 to TRBJ2-1; D is unresolved. V lost 8 bases to trimming and J lost 0 bases, with 23 bases between them. Germline V gene lookup returns CDR1 GTSNPN and CDR2 SVGIG (reference sequence). This CDR3 spans 17 amino acids. As DNA, the CDR3 is TGTGCCGCGGCTCACTCTCTTGGGTCGAGCTCCTACAATGAGCAGTTCTTC. It specifies CAAAHSLGSSSYNEQFF.

As to this clone: The sample carries other DNA sequences with the same CDR3. The chain employs TRBV18 and TRBJ1-5; TRBD1 matches at 7 bases. The germline gives CDR1 KGHSH, CDR2 LQKENI. Trimming took 3 bases from V and 0 from J; bases not matched to a gene: 2. This CDR3 has 15 amino acids. The DNA for the CDR3 is TGTGCCAGCTCACCGACAGGGAGTAGCAATCAGCCCCAGCATTTT. Its protein is CASSPTGSSNQPQHF. Combining the CDR3 with reference TRBV18 and TRBJ1-5 gives the whole variable domain NAGVMQNPRHLVRRRGQEARLRCSPMKGHSHVYWYRQLPEEGLKFMVYLQKENIIDESGMPKERFSAEFPKEGPSILRIQQVVRGDSAAYFCASSPTGSSNQPQHFGDGTRLSIL.

The J gene is TRBJ2-1, the V gene TRBV6-5, with TRBD2 matching over 9 bases. There are 15 residues in the CDR3. V lost 2 bases and J lost 6; bases outside the gene matches: 5. Germline assignment: CDR1 MNHEY and CDR2 SVGAGI. The CDR3 DNA reads TGTGCCAGCAGTTACCGCAGCGGGAGGTCCAATGAGCAGTTCTTC. It translates to CASSYRSGRSNEQFF.

This sequence joins TRBV9 and TRBJ2-3; D remains unclear. V shed 0 bases and J shed 6 bases, with 14 bases lying between them. Per the germline V gene, CDR1 is SGDLS and CDR2 is YYNGEE. This CDR3 region has 15 residues. The CDR3 region is CASSVVSLPYDTQYF. The CDR3, as DNA: TGTGCCAGCAGCGTAGTCAGTCTCCCTTATGATACGCAGTATTTT.

The chain links TRBV7-2 to TRBJ2-2; 10 positions agree with TRBD2. Unmatched junction bases numbered 3, after V lost 5 bases and J lost 0 bases. This CDR3 contains 16 residues. Germline CDR1 and CDR2: SGHTA and FQGNSA. CDR3 in DNA: TGTGCCAGCAGCAAAGGACTAGCGGCGAACACCGGGGAGCTGTTTTTT. It specifies CASSKGLAANTGELFF.

The chain carries TRBV24-1 and TRBJ2-1, with 8 bases fitting TRBD2. The ends lost 5 bases at V and 4 bases at J; junction bases unmatched: 6. Germline CDR1 KGHDR, CDR2 SFDVKD. The CDR3 is 15 amino acids. In DNA form, the CDR3 reads TGTGCCACCAGTGTCTGGCTAGCGGGTTACAATGAGCAGTTCTTC. Its translation is CATSVWLAGYNEQFF.

The rearrangement joins TRBV3-1 (or the pseudogene TRBV3-2) to TRBJ1-4; no definite D call. The CDR3 spans 14 residues. V lost 4 bases to trimming and J lost 1 base, with 7 bases between them. The germline CDR1 and CDR2 sequences are LGHDT and YNNKEL (reference sequence). CDR3 DNA sequence: TGTGCCAGCAGCCCCCGGGGAACTAATGAAAAACTGTTTTTT. It yields the protein CASSPRGTNEKLFF.

This clone was detected once. The chain links TRBV5-1 to TRBJ1-1, with TRBD1 matching over 8 bases. This CDR3 is 16 amino acids long. The trim removed 4 bases at V and 0 bases at J, leaving 8 bases unmatched. Germline V gives CDR1 SGHRS, CDR2 YFSETQ. CDR3 sequence: CASSPRTGNVNTEAFF. The CDR3 region has the DNA TGCGCCAGCAGCCCCCGGACAGGGAACGTGAACACTGAAGCTTTCTTT.

The chain combines TRBV27 with TRBJ1-2, with 9 nucleotides matching TRBD1. The CDR3 is 14 residues long. V lost 0 bases to trimming and J lost 7 bases; unmatched junction nucleotides: 3. Germline lookup yields CDR1 MNHEY and CDR2 SMNVEV (reference sequence). The CDR3 coding sequence is TGTGCCAGCAGTTTATCGAGACAGGGGGTTGGCTACACCTTC. Residues: CASSLSRQGVGYTF.

The chain recombines TRBV19 with TRBJ2-5; 7 nucleotides agree with TRBD2. The V gene's germline CDR1 is LNHDA and CDR2 SQIVND (reference sequence). There are 15 residues in the CDR3. Germline trimming cut 9 bases from V and 1 base from J; bases unmatched to any gene: 11. CDR3 nucleotides: TGTGCCAGCCAGCAGCGGGGTTTTCTCCAAGAGACCCAGTACTTC. Translated: CASQQRGFLQETQYF.

This chain joins TRBV7-3 and TRBJ1-6; the match to TRBD1 covers 9 bases. The CDR3 runs 14 residues. J lost 7 bases, V lost 5 bases, and 3 bases had no gene match. Looked up from germline, CDR1 is SGHTA and CDR2 is FQGTGA. As DNA, the CDR3 is TGTGCCAGCAGCCAGACAGGGGGGAATTCACCCCTCCACTTT. Its translation is CASSQTGGNSPLHF.

The chain joins TRBV6-1 to TRBJ2-6; the D gene is possibly TRBD1 (6 bases). The CDR3 is 15 residues long. The germline V and J ends were trimmed by 3 bases and 0 bases, with 6 bases remaining between them. Looked up from germline, CDR1 is MNHNS and CDR2 is SASEGT. The CDR3 nucleotides read TGTGCCAGCAGTGACAGGGGCTCTGGGGCCAACGTCCTGACTTTC. Translating gives CASSDRGSGANVLTF.

The chain recombines TRBV5-1 with TRBJ1-5; a weak D match, TRBD1 (5 bases). The CDR3 runs 15 residues. V was cut by 0 bases and J by 0 bases, with 7 bases left in between. Germline V gives CDR1 SGHRS, CDR2 YFSETQ. CDR3 nucleotides: TGCGCCAGCAGCTTGGACAGGAATAGCAATCAGCCCCAGCATTTT. This translates into CASSLDRNSNQPQHF.

The gene calls are TRBV10-3 and TRBJ2-7, with D maybe TRBD1 (5 bases). V gave up 8 bases and J gave up 4 bases, with 15 bases separating them. The CDR3 totals 13 residues. CDR1 is ENHRY and CDR2 is SYGVKD in the germline V gene. CDR3 in DNA: TGTGCCATCGGGGCCGGATCCTTATACGAGCAGTACTTC. Protein product: CAIGAGSLYEQYF.

The rearrangement links TRBV10-3 to TRBJ2-1; TRBD1 matches at 8 bases. The germline CDR1 and CDR2 sequences are ENHRY and SYGVKD. This CDR3 has 14 residues. With V trimmed by 10 bases and J by 4 bases, 9 bases remained unmatched. The CDR3 nucleotides are TGTGCCACCTGCGACAGGGGCGCGTACAATGAGCAGTTCTTC. Translating gives CATCDRGAYNEQFF.

The V call is TRBV19, the J call TRBJ1-5, with D perhaps TRBD1 (6 bases). V lost 3 bases and J lost 7, with 19 bases in between. This CDR3 contains 16 residues. Germline-derived CDR1 and CDR2 are LNHDA and SQIVND (reference sequence). This CDR3 is CASSMAFGGGWQPQHF. The CDR3 bases are TGTGCCAGTAGTATGGCCTTTGGGGGCGGGTGGCAGCCCCAGCATTTT.

The chain combines TRBV6-5 with TRBJ1-4, with 7 nucleotides matching TRBD1. With 4 bases clipped from V and 8 bases from J, the junction kept 7 bases outside the gene matches. CDR3 length: 14 amino acids. Looked up from germline, CDR1 is MNHEY and CDR2 is SVGAGI. DNA of the CDR3: TGTGCCAGCAGTTCCGGGACAGTCCGGGAAAAACTGTTTTTT. Its translation: CASSSGTVREKLFF.

The V and J genes are TRBV18 and TRBJ1-5, with 7 positions matching TRBD1. Per germline, CDR1 KGHSH and CDR2 LQKENI. CDR3 size: 14 residues. Trimming took 6 bases from V and 5 from J; bases not matched to a gene: 7. CDR3 loop: CASSPRQGDQPQHF. DNA of the CDR3: TGTGCCAGCTCTCCGAGACAGGGAGATCAGCCCCAGCATTTT.

V and J are TRBV15 and TRBJ1-5, with 11 nucleotides matching TRBD1. The CDR3 extends over 16 amino acids. Germline CDR1 and CDR2: LNHNV and YYDKDF (reference sequence). Trimming cost V 4 bases and J 4 bases; bases outside gene matches: 6. CDR3 protein: CATSNPGQGVNQPQHF. CDR3 nucleotide sequence: TGTGCCACCAGCAACCCGGGACAGGGGGTAAATCAGCCCCAGCATTTT.